These T cell receptor beta chains were read from a single sample in a study of blood T cell repertoires in COVID-19. The protocol was immunoSEQ multiplex PCR, while the TCRdb copy is restricted to in-frame clones and leaves out a portion. The sample lists over 150,000 clones, roughly 81% occurring once. Sequenced input: peripheral blood. The receptors shown here come from a woman at least 80 years old with COVID-19, enrolled during active disease. CDR3s include the opening cysteine and the closing phenylalanine or tryptophan. D genes are given only for firm matches. Expanded clones are given a class, and other clones once, few, many or no size at all.

d_call clone_size j_call v_call cdr3_aa cdr3_nt
TRBD1 many TRBJ2-7 TRBV5-1 CASSRDLLTGSSYEQYF TGCGCCAGCAGCCGGGATCTCCTGACAGGGAGCTCCTACGAGCAGTACTTC
- few TRBJ2-7 TRBV5-6 CASSLGLFDEQYF TGTGCCAGCAGCTTGGGACTATTCGACGAGCAGTACTTC
TRBD1 - TRBJ1-2 TRBV10-3 CAISQVVRIEGARDYGYTF TGTGCCATCAGCCAGGTAGTGAGAATCGAGGGGGCGCGTGACTATGGCTACACCTTC
- once TRBJ2-5 TRBV29-1 CSARRDPQETQYF TGCAGCGCCCGGCGGGACCCCCAAGAGACCCAGTACTTC
TRBD1 - TRBJ2-7 TRBV3-1/TRBV3-2 CASSRQGTFYEQYF TGTGCCAGCAGCCGACAGGGAACCTTCTACGAGCAGTACTTC
TRBD2 - TRBJ2-3 TRBV27 CASSPRVLAGGGGTQYF TGTGCCAGCAGTCCCCGGGTACTAGCGGGGGGTGGTGGTACGCAGTATTTT
TRBD1 - TRBJ2-4 TRBV6-5 CASRDPGQRNIQYF TGTGCCAGCAGAGACCCGGGACAGCGGAACATTCAGTACTTC
- - TRBJ2-5 TRBV11-2 CASSNQGGEETQYF TGTGCCAGCAGCAACCAGGGTGGGGAAGAGACCCAGTACTTC
- - TRBJ1-2 TRBV12-5 CASGTGVYGYTF TGTGCTAGTGGGACGGGGGTCTATGGCTACACCTTC
- - TRBJ2-7 TRBV5-1 CASSFGGASGSYEQYF TGCGCCAGCAGCTTCGGGGGTGCCTCGGGCTCCTACGAGCAGTACTTC
- - TRBJ1-1 TRBV25-1 CASQWGSGVAEAFF TGTGCCAGCCAATGGGGTTCGGGGGTGGCTGAAGCTTTCTTT
TRBD1 - TRBJ2-1 TRBV3-1/TRBV3-2 CASSDPGQRATEQFF TGTGCCAGCAGCGACCCGGGACAGAGGGCTACTGAGCAGTTCTTC
- - TRBJ2-3 TRBV2 CASTELQGSDTQYF TGTGCCAGCACCGAATTGCAGGGTTCAGATACGCAGTATTTT
- - TRBJ1-2 TRBV7-9 CASSLLPNYGYTF TGTGCCAGCAGCCTACTACCAAACTATGGCTACACCTTC
TRBD1 - TRBJ2-2 TRBV10-3 CAISGLRTGRGTGELFF TGTGCCATCAGTGGGCTTCGGACAGGGAGAGGGACCGGGGAGTTGTTTTTT
- - TRBJ2-7 TRBV5-1 CASSLGTQGGYEQYF TGCGCCAGCAGCCTAGGGACACAGGGTGGATACGAGCAGTACTTC
TRBD2 once TRBJ2-7 TRBV5-4 CASSLQLAASSYEQYF TGTGCCAGCAGCCTGCAACTAGCGGCGAGCTCCTACGAGCAGTACTTC
- - TRBJ1-3 TRBV5-1 CASSLLDTNPGNTIYF TGCGCCAGCAGCTTGCTGGACACGAACCCTGGAAACACCATATATTTT
TRBD2 - TRBJ2-1 TRBV7-2 CASTRTSGGADEQFF TGTGCCAGCACCCGAACTAGCGGGGGGGCGGATGAGCAGTTCTTC
- once TRBJ1-3 TRBV5-1 CASSLLSGLDTIYF TGCGCCAGCAGCTTGTTATCGGGGTTGGACACCATATATTTT
- - TRBJ1-5 TRBV10-3 CAISEGGGGSQPQHF TGTGCCATCAGTGAGGGGGGCGGTGGTTCTCAGCCCCAGCATTTT
TRBD1 - TRBJ1-2 TRBV14 CASSQDRRGIQGYTF TGTGCCAGCAGCCAAGACCGCAGGGGGATTCAAGGCTACACCTTC
- once TRBJ2-3 TRBV5-1 CASSFHRGGSTDTQYF TGCGCCAGCAGCTTCCACAGGGGGGGTAGCACAGATACGCAGTATTTT
- - TRBJ2-2 TRBV27 CASSFRGKSTGELFF TGTGCCAGCAGTTTTCGGGGGAAAAGCACCGGGGAGCTGTTTTTT
TRBD2 - TRBJ2-5 TRBV5-1 CASSRLAGGETQYF TGCGCCAGCTCCCGACTAGCGGGAGGAGAGACCCAGTACTTC
- - TRBJ2-5 TRBV15 CATSRVARETQYF TGTGCCACCAGCAGAGTGGCTAGGGAGACCCAGTACTTC
TRBD1 few TRBJ2-7 TRBV6-1 CASSGDPGTGKYEQYF TGTGCCAGCAGTGGGGACCCCGGGACAGGGAAATACGAGCAGTACTTC
- - TRBJ1-2 TRBV20-1 CSAPNYGYTF TGCAGTGCTCCGAACTATGGCTACACCTTC
- once TRBJ1-5 TRBV19 CASSITRAYANQPQHF TGTGCCAGTAGTATCACGCGGGCGTACGCGAATCAGCCCCAGCATTTT
TRBD1 - TRBJ1-2 TRBV12-3/TRBV12-4 CASSADRGDGYTF TGTGCCAGCAGCGCCGACAGGGGGGACGGCTACACCTTC
- - TRBJ1-6 TRBV9 CASSARLLNNSPLHF TGTGCCAGCAGCGCCAGACTCCTCAACAATTCACCCCTCCACTTT
- - TRBJ1-3 TRBV5-5 CASRRSRDSGNTIYF TGTGCCAGCCGGAGGTCCCGAGACTCTGGAAACACCATATATTTT